Here is one T cell receptor (beta chain) with its context. Its antigen is still unknown. The record originates from a study of T cell repertoires in cytomegalovirus infection. The study's findings and limits: HLA-C-restricted CMV-specific TCR beta clonotypes were dominant in the ex vivo response.

TCRdb processed the reads anew with MiXCR; each CDR3 protein has one entry. The repertoire consists of hundreds of thousands of distinct CDR3 sequences, with 20% to 25% occurring once and the leading ten covering roughly 8%. The CDR3 runs to 12 residues. V gave up 5 bases and J gave up 7 bases; unmatched junction bases: 5. Germline lookup yields CDR1 SEHNR and CDR2 FQNEAQ (reference sequence). The chain joins TRBV7-9 to TRBJ2-7; the match to TRBD1 covers 7 bases. This TCR was sampled from a human donor in good health (CMV status not recorded). Some clones in this sample may be carry-over from other donors' samples. Sequenced input: CD8+ T cells from PBMCs. This CDR3 reads CASSPVTGEQYV. The CDR3 DNA sequence: TGTGCCAGCAGCCCTGTGACAGGGGAGCAGTACGTC.